Described below is a single TCR beta chain sequence and its context. This entry comes from a study of identical twins. CDR1 and CDR2 from the germline V gene are KGHDR and SFDVKD. Trimming took off 2 bases at V and 3 bases at J, with 16 bases between the two ends. The CDR3 spans 16 residues. A single record per CDR3 protein comes from TCRdb applying MiXCR to the 5' RACE reads. The table has some 300,000 distinct CDR3 sequences, 12% seen once. Separately, the same data were catalogued under a study of yellow fever vaccine responses in identical twins.

The sequencing sample was made of CD8+ T cells sorted from blood. The rearrangement joins TRBV24-1 to TRBJ2-7; either TRBD1 or TRBD2 may supply D (5 bases each). This clonotype was obtained from a woman aged 18-29 years in good health. CDR3 coding DNA: TGTGCCACCAGTGATTCAACCGGGACCACCGGCTACGAGCAGTACTTC. It codes for CATSDSTGTTGYEQYF.